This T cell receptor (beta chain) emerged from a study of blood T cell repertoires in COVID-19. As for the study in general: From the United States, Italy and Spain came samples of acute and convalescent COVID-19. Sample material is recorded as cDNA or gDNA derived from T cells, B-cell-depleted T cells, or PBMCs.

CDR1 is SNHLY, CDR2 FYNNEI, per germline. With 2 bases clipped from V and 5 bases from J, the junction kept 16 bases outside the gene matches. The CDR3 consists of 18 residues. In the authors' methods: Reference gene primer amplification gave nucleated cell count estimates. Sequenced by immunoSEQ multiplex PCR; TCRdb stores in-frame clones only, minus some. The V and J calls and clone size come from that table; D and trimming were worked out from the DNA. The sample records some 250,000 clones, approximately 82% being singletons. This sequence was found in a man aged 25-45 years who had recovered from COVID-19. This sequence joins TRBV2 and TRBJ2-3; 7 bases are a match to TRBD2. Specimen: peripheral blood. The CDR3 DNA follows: TGTGCCAGCAGTGAACTTAGTGGGGCTAGCGGTGGGAGAGATACGCAGTATTTT. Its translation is CASSELSGASGGRDTQYF.